These 26 T cell receptor beta chains were all obtained from the same sample, sequenced in a study of cytomegalovirus exposure and HLA in healthy donors. The PCR employed 60 Vbeta primers together with 13 Jbeta primers. Repertoires were generated with immunoSEQ multiplex PCR, while TCRdb's copy carries only in-frame clones and drops some. The table includes about 150,000 clones, 65% to 85% detected once. Input material: PBMCs. Receptors originate from a man between 18 and 35 years old in good health and CMV-seronegative.

In this sample, this clone turned up a few times. This rearrangement joins TRBV30 to TRBJ1-4; 8 bases fit TRBD1. This CDR3 has 15 residues. CDR1 and CDR2 (germline): GTSNPN, SVGIG (reference sequence). The ends lost 5 bases at V and 6 bases at J; junction bases unmatched: 11. CDR3 in amino acids: CAWGPLRGRYEKLFF. Here the CDR3 DNA reads TGTGCCTGGGGCCCCCTCAGGGGGCGGTATGAAAAACTGTTTTTT.

V is TRBV6-5 and J is TRBJ2-5, with D perhaps matching TRBD1 (6 bases). V was trimmed by 2 bases and J by 5 bases, leaving 9 bases between them. Germline loops: CDR1 MNHEY, CDR2 SVGAGI. This CDR3 contains 13 residues. CDR3 loop: CASSYGTTETQYF. The CDR3 DNA reads TGTGCCAGCAGTTACGGGACAACGGAGACCCAGTACTTC.

The genes are TRBV28 and TRBJ2-3; D gene uncertain. The germline V and J ends were trimmed by 2 bases and 2 bases, with 5 bases remaining between them. The CDR3 covers 13 residues. Looked up from germline, CDR1 is MDHEN and CDR2 is SYDVKM. Here the CDR3 reads CASSLIVTDTQYF. CDR3 DNA sequence: TGTGCCAGCAGTTTAATAGTCACAGATACGCAGTATTTT.

This clone was detected only once. The chain is built from TRBV5-4 and TRBJ2-3, with no clear D. Germline values: CDR1 SGHNT, CDR2 YYREEE (reference sequence). Trimming removed 1 base at V and 1 base at J, with 10 bases between. CDR3 length: 15 residues. DNA for the CDR3: TGTGCCAGCAGCTTGACAGTCCAGGGCACAGATACGCAGTATTTT. Translated, it gives CASSLTVQGTDTQYF.

The V gene is TRBV7-9, the J gene TRBJ1-2, with D unclear. The germline gives CDR1 SEHNR, CDR2 FQNEAQ (reference sequence). This CDR3 is built from 14 residues. The germline V and J ends were trimmed by 7 bases and 0 bases, with 12 bases remaining between them. CDR3: CASMPITANYGYTF. DNA of the CDR3: TGTGCCAGCATGCCAATCACGGCTAACTATGGCTACACCTTC. The variable domain in full, with the rest retrieved from reference TRBV7-9 and TRBJ1-2, is DTGVSQNPRHKITKRGQNVTFRCDPISEHNRLYWYRQTLGQGPEFLTYFQNEAQLEKSRLLSDRFSAERPKGSFSTLEIQRTEQGDSAMYLCASMPITANYGYTFGSGTRLTVV.

This clone was seen a few times. The V gene is TRBV7-2, the J gene TRBJ2-2, with 7 bases lining up with TRBD2. CDR1 SGHTA and CDR2 FQGNSA come from the germline V gene. The CDR3 is made up of 15 amino acids. Trimming cost V 5 bases and J 3 bases; bases outside gene matches: 6. CDR3 bases: TGTGCCAGCAGCCGTGGGGGGGAGGACACCGGGGAGCTGTTTTTT. Translation: CASSRGGEDTGELFF.

This clone appeared a few times. J is TRBJ2-2 and V is TRBV2; 7 positions agree with TRBD2. Losses at the gene ends were 7 bases for V and 2 bases for J; bases not matched to a gene: 13. The CDR3 length is 17 residues. Germline loops: CDR1 SNHLY, CDR2 FYNNEI. The CDR3 DNA follows: TGTGCCAGCAACAGATGGGGGGGACCGATTAACACCGGGGAGCTGTTTTTT. The encoded protein is CASNRWGGPINTGELFF. Combining the CDR3 with reference TRBV2 and TRBJ2-2 gives the whole variable domain EPEVTQTPSHQVTQMGQEVILRCVPISNHLYFYWYRQILGQKVEFLVSFYNNEISEKSEIFDDQFSVERPDGSNFTLKIRSTKLEDSAMYFCASNRWGGPINTGELFFGEGSRLTVL.

This clone is a singleton in its sample. V gene TRBV27 combines with J gene TRBJ1-1; D is undetermined. The CDR3 consists of 13 residues. V gave up 3 bases and J gave up 3 bases, with 8 bases separating them. CDR1 and CDR2 from the germline V gene are MNHEY and SMNVEV (reference sequence). CDR3 sequence: CASSLAGYTEAFF. The DNA of the CDR3 is TGTGCCAGCAGTTTGGCCGGGTACACTGAAGCTTTCTTT.

V and J are TRBV5-4 and TRBJ1-2; 9 bases align to TRBD1. Looked up from germline, CDR1 is SGHNT and CDR2 is YYREEE (reference sequence). The V and J ends lost 0 bases and 4 bases, in that order; junction bases with no gene match: 7. This CDR3 comprises 16 residues. CDR3 coding DNA: TGTGCCAGCAGCTTGGTTAAACAGACAGGGGGCTATGGCTACACCTTC. It yields the protein CASSLVKQTGGYGYTF.

This clone turned up a few times. The chain joins TRBV10-3 to TRBJ2-1, with D perhaps TRBD1 (5 bases). The germline CDR1 and CDR2 sequences are ENHRY and SYGVKD. V was trimmed by 10 bases and J by 7 bases, leaving 17 bases between them. The CDR3 contains 13 residues. The CDR3 spells CATHDSTQNEQFF. CDR3 sequence (DNA): TGTGCCACTCACGACAGCACACAGAATGAGCAGTTCTTC.

The V gene is TRBV7-9, the J gene TRBJ1-4; D gene unclear. The CDR3 is 16 residues long. CDR1 is SEHNR and CDR2 is FQNEAQ in the germline V gene (reference sequence). V lost 5 bases and J 4 bases, leaving 17 bases between the germline ends. The CDR3, as DNA: TGTGCCAGCAGCACTGAGGTCGGCCAGAATAATGAAAAACTGTTTTTT. Its protein product is CASSTEVGQNNEKLFF.

The CDR3 nucleotides read TGTGCCAGCGGAAGACAGGGTAACTCACGGCAGTTCTTC. Encoded protein: CASGRQGNSRQFF. This chain links TRBV7-2 with TRBJ2-1; TRBD1 matches at 7 bases. Losses at the gene ends were 8 bases for V and 12 bases for J; bases not matched to a gene: 13. The CDR3 contains 13 residues. Germline CDR1 and CDR2: SGHTA and FQGNSA.

This clone occurred once. V is TRBV5-3 and J is TRBJ1-5; 7 bases line up with TRBD1. TRBV5-3 is an open reading frame, and its role is uncertain. V was clipped by 4 bases and J by 1 base; unmatched bases: 14. CDR3 length: 18 amino acids. The CDR3 here is CARSPGSETGRSNQPQHF. CDR3 nucleotide sequence: TGTGCCAGAAGCCCGGGGTCAGAGACAGGGAGAAGCAATCAGCCCCAGCATTTT.

This clone has more than one count but fewer than ten. The rearrangement joins TRBV6-1 to TRBJ1-4; D is unresolved. CDR3 length: 14 residues. Trimming stripped 8 bases from V and 0 bases from J, with 10 bases between. Germline V gives CDR1 MNHNS, CDR2 SASEGT. Here the CDR3 reads CASDNIATNEKLFF. The CDR3 DNA follows: TGTGCCAGCGACAATATTGCAACTAATGAAAAACTGTTTTTT.

The V gene is TRBV11-1, the J gene TRBJ2-3; 9 nucleotides match TRBD2. This CDR3 comprises 16 residues. CDR1 is SGHAT and CDR2 is FQDESV in the germline V gene (reference sequence). J was trimmed by 1 base and V by 5 bases; bases with no gene match: 7. Here the CDR3 reads CASSVQPSGGTDTQYF. The CDR3 DNA reads as TGTGCCAGCAGCGTCCAACCTAGCGGGGGCACAGATACGCAGTATTTT.

This chain connects TRBV7-6 to TRBJ2-5; unclear D gene. The V end was cut by 4 bases, the J end by 0 bases, with 9 bases between. Germline CDR1 and CDR2: SGHVS and FNYEAQ. CDR3 length: 14 residues. The CDR3 here is CASSYRHNQETQYF. The CDR3 nucleotides read TGTGCCAGCAGCTACCGACACAACCAAGAGACCCAGTACTTC. The whole variable domain, remainder taken from reference TRBV7-6 and TRBJ2-5, is GAGVSQSPRYKVTKRGQDVALRCDPISGHVSLYWYRQALGQGPEFLTYFNYEAQQDKSGLPNDRFSAERPEGSISTLTIQRTEQRDSAMYRCASSYRHNQETQYFGPGTRLLVL.

Points on this clone: Other DNA sequences in this specimen translate into the identical CDR3. The chain has TRBV6-5 and TRBJ1-3; 7 bases are shared with TRBD1. Losses at the gene ends were 5 bases for V and 3 bases for J; bases not matched to a gene: 7. Germline V gene lookup returns CDR1 MNHEY and CDR2 SVGAGI. This CDR3 is 15 amino acids long. CDR3 nucleotides: TGTGCCAGCAGTAAGGACAGGCTGTATGGAAACACCATATATTTT. Protein product: CASSKDRLYGNTIYF.

The chain recombines TRBV4-1 with TRBJ1-4, with D unclear. Trimming left V 0 bases short and J 8 bases short, with 22 bases between. Germline V gene lookup returns CDR1 MGHRA and CDR2 YSYEKL. The CDR3 runs to 18 residues. CDR3 nucleotide sequence: TGCGCCAGCAGCCAAGACTATGTGAGTAGGGAGCTGGGAGAAAAACTGTTTTTT. Translated, it gives CASSQDYVSRELGEKLFF.

The chain recombines TRBV10-3 with TRBJ1-5; D possibly corresponds to TRBD1 (6 bases). The CDR3 contains 14 residues. V lost 5 bases, J lost 4 bases, and 12 bases lay in between. Germline V gene lookup returns CDR1 ENHRY and CDR2 SYGVKD. The CDR3 sequence: CAISPTGQNQPQHF. The CDR3 coding sequence is TGTGCCATCAGTCCCACCGGACAGAATCAGCCCCAGCATTTT.

This chain connects TRBV28 to TRBJ2-5; D may be TRBD2 (6 bases). The CDR3 runs 16 residues. V was shortened by 1 base and J by 4 bases, with 16 bases between the two germline ends. Germline V gene lookup returns CDR1 MDHEN and CDR2 SYDVKM. This CDR3 reads CASSLFGGVVRETQYF. CDR3 bases: TGTGCCAGCAGTTTATTCGGCGGGGTGGTGCGAGAGACCCAGTACTTC.

On this clone itself: The sample carries other DNA sequences with the same CDR3. The J gene is TRBJ2-3, the V gene TRBV11-2; 10 bases align to TRBD2. This CDR3 is 16 amino acids long. J gave up 2 bases and V 5 bases, and 7 bases lay outside the gene matches. The germline V gene has CDR1 SGHAT and CDR2 FQNNGV. Here the CDR3 reads CASSPRLAGTTDTQYF. The CDR3 coding sequence is TGTGCCAGCAGCCCTAGACTAGCGGGTACCACAGATACGCAGTATTTT.

The chain employs TRBV29-1 and TRBJ2-5; a possible D gene is TRBD2 (5 bases). Germline V gene sequence: CDR1 SQVTM, CDR2 ANQGSEA. V was trimmed by 7 bases and J by 5 bases, leaving 20 bases between them. The CDR3 is 14 amino acids. Here the CDR3 reads CSATGKLVGETQYF. The CDR3 DNA reads as TGCAGCGCGACGGGGAAATTGGTCGGCGAGACCCAGTACTTC. The full variable domain, rest sourced from reference TRBV29-1 and TRBJ2-5, is SAVISQKPSRDICQRGTSLTIQCQVDSQVTMMFWYRQQPGQSLTLIATANQGSEATYESGFVIDKFPISRPNLTFSTLTVSNMSPEDSSIYLCSATGKLVGETQYFGPGTRLLVL.

The chain has TRBV6-1 and TRBJ2-3; unclear D gene. V was clipped by 5 bases and J by 0 bases, with 12 bases between them. This CDR3 has 15 amino acids. In germline, CDR1 is MNHNS, CDR2 SASEGT. In DNA, the CDR3 is TGTGCCAGCAGTCCCTCGCAGACTAGCACAGATACGCAGTATTTT. This translates into CASSPSQTSTDTQYF.

The V call is TRBV28, the J call TRBJ1-1, with D unclear. Germline V CDR1 and CDR2: MDHEN, SYDVKM. Trimming pared 4 bases from V and 1 base from J, leaving 4 bases between. This CDR3 spans 12 amino acids. This chain's CDR3 is CASSWANTEAFF. The CDR3, as DNA: TGTGCCAGCAGTTGGGCGAACACTGAAGCTTTCTTT.

The V gene is TRBV6-1, the J gene TRBJ1-2; TRBD1 matches at 8 bases. V shed 2 bases and J 4 bases; nucleotides not matched to a gene: 9. The CDR3 extends over 16 amino acids. The germline V gene has CDR1 MNHNS and CDR2 SASEGT. The chain's CDR3 is CASSERGRGQGYGYTF. Written as DNA, the CDR3 is TGTGCCAGCAGTGAAAGAGGCAGGGGGCAAGGCTATGGCTACACCTTC.

CDR3 nucleotide sequence: TGTGCCAGCAGCCAAGGCGGCAGGGGGCGCATCGATGAGCAGTTCTTC. The encoded protein is CASSQGGRGRIDEQFF. The rearrangement uses TRBV14 and TRBJ2-1; TRBD1 matches at 8 bases. The CDR3 runs 16 residues. V shed 1 base, J shed 8 bases, and the junction held 10 bases outside the gene matches. Per germline, CDR1 SGHDN and CDR2 FVKESK.